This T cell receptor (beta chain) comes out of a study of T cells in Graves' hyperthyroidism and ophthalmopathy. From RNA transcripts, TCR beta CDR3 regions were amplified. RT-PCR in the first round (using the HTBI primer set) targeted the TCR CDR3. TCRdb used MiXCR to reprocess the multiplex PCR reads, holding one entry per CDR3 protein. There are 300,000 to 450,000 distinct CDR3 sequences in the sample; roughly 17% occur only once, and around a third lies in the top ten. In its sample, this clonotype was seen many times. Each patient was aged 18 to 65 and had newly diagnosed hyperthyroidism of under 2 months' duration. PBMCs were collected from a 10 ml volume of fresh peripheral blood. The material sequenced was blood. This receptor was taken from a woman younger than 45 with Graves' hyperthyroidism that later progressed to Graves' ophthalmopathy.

The CDR3 is CASSPAGTGLNEQFF. The CDR3 nucleotides read TGTGCCAGCAGTCCCGCCGGGACAGGGTTAAATGAGCAGTTCTTC. The chain links TRBV28 to TRBJ2-1; 9 nucleotides agree with TRBD1. This CDR3 has 15 residues. Unmatched junction bases numbered 9, after V lost 5 bases and J lost 7 bases. Germline V gene lookup returns CDR1 MDHEN and CDR2 SYDVKM.